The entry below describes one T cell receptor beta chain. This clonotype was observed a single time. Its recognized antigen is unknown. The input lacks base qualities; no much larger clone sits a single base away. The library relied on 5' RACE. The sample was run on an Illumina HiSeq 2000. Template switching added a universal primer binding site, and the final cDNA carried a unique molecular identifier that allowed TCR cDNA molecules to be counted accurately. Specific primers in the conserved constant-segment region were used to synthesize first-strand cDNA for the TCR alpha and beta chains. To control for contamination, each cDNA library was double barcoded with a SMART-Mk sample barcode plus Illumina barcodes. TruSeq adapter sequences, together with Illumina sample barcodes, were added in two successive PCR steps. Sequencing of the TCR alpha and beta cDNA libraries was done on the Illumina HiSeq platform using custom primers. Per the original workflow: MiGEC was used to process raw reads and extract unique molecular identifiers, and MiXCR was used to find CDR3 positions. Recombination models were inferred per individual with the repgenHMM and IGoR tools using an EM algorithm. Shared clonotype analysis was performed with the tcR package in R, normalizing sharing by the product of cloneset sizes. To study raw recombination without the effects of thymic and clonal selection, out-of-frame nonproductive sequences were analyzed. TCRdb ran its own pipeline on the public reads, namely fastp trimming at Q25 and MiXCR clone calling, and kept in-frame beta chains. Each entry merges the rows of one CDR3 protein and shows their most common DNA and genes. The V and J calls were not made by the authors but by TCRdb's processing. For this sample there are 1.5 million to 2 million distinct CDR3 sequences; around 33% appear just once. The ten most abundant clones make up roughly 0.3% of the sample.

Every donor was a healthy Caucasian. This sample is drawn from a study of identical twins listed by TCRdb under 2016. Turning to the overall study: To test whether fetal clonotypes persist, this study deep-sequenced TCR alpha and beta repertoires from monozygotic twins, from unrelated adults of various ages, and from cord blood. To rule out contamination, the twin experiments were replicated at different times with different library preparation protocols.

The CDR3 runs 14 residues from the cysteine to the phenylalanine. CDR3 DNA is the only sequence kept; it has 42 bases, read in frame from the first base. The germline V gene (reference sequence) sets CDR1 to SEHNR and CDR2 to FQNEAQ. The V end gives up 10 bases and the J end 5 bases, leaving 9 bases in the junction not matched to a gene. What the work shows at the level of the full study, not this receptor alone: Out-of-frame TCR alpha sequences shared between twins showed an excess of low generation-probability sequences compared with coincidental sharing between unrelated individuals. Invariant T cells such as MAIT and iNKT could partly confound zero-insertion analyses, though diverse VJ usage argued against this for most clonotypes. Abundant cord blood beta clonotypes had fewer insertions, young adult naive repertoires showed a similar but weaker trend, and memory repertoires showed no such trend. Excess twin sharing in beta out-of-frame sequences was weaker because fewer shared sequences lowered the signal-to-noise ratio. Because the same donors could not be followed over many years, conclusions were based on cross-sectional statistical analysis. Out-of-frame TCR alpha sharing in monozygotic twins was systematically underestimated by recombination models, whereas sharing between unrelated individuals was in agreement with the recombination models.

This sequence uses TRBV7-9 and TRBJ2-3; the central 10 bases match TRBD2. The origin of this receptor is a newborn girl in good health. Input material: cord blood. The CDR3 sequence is CATKREGRKDTQYF. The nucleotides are TGTGCCACCAAGCGGGAGGGCCGAAAAGATACGCAGTATTTT. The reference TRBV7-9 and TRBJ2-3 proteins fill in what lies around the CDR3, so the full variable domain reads DTGVSQNPRHKITKRGQNVTFRCDPISEHNRLYWYRQTLGQGPEFLTYFQNEAQLEKSRLLSDRFSAERPKGSFSTLEIQRTEQGDSAMYLCATKREGRKDTQYFGPGTRLTVL.